This T cell receptor (beta chain) stems from a study of T cells in localized non-small cell lung cancer. Germline loops: CDR1 LNHDA, CDR2 SQIVND (reference sequence). There are 14 residues in the CDR3. V lost 6 bases and J 1 base, leaving 13 bases between the germline ends. Sequenced by immunoSEQ multiplex PCR; TCRdb stores in-frame clones only, minus some. The data show more than 100,000 clones, around 89% seen once. General study findings and limits: Across samples, adjacent lung featured a median approximately 60 of the top 100 tumor clones. Longer overall survival accompanied higher blood T cell density.

Concerning this clone: Its antigen remains unidentified.

The TCR was taken from a female donor of 60 years or more with stage I lung adenocarcinoma. Sequenced here: peripheral blood, sampled before any cancer treatment. J is TRBJ2-7 and V is TRBV19; D is perhaps TRBD1 (5 bases). Written as DNA, the CDR3 is TGTGCCAGTAGAACAGGACCGACTTCCTACGAGCAGTACTTC. Translation gives CASRTGPTSYEQYF.